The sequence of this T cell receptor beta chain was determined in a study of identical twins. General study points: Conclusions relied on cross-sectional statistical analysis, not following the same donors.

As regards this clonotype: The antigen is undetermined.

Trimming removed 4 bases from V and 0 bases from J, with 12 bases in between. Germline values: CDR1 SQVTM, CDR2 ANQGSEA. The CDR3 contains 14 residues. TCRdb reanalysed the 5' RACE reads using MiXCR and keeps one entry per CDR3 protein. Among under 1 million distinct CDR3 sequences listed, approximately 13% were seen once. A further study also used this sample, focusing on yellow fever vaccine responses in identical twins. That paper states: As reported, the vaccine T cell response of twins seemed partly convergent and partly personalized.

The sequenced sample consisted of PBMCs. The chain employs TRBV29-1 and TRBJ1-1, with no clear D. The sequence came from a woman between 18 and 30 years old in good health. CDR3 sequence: CSVVRSHMNTEAFF. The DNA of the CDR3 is TGCAGCGTTGTGAGGAGCCACATGAACACTGAAGCTTTCTTT.